Listed below are T cell receptor beta chains from one sample, sequenced in a study of blood T cell repertoires in COVID-19. Clones were read by immunoSEQ multiplex PCR, and TCRdb kept only the in-frame ones, dropping some. The data contain 200,000 to 250,000 clones, more than 80% of them singletons. Input material: peripheral blood. Every receptor here comes from a woman in her twenties or thirties with COVID-19, enrolled during active disease. Each CDR3 is given with its conserved first and last residue. The D gene is left open where the match is weak. Clone size is not always given. Where it is, it says once, few, many or a class for expanded clones.

cdr3_nt: TGCGCCAGCAGCTTCGAGGGCGCCACAGATACGCAGTATTTT
cdr3_aa: CASSFEGATDTQYF
v_call: TRBV5-1
clone_size: -
j_call: TRBJ2-3
d_call: -

cdr3_nt: TGTGCCATCAGTGAGGTAGGGCTGTTTACCTCCAGGGGGACAAGCAATCAGCCCCAGCATTTT
cdr3_aa: CAISEVGLFTSRGTSNQPQHF
v_call: TRBV10-3
clone_size: -
j_call: TRBJ1-5
d_call: TRBD1

cdr3_nt: TGTGCCAGCAGGTATCCCCGGCGGGGCCCTCACTATGGCTACACCTTC
cdr3_aa: CASRYPRRGPHYGYTF
v_call: TRBV14
clone_size: few
j_call: TRBJ1-2
d_call: -

cdr3_nt: TGTGCCAGCAGCTCCCGGGACAGGGGCGACCAAGAGACCCAGTACTTC
cdr3_aa: CASSSRDRGDQETQYF
v_call: TRBV11-2
clone_size: few
j_call: TRBJ2-5
d_call: TRBD1

cdr3_nt: TGTGCCAGCAGCTTAGAGGGACTGGGGATCTACGAGCAGTACTTC
cdr3_aa: CASSLEGLGIYEQYF
v_call: TRBV7-2
clone_size: -
j_call: TRBJ2-7
d_call: -

cdr3_nt: TGTGCCAGCAGCCCAGGGATTCAGCCCCAGCATTTT
cdr3_aa: CASSPGIQPQHF
v_call: TRBV7-9
clone_size: -
j_call: TRBJ1-5
d_call: -

cdr3_nt: TGTGCCAGTAGTAGAAGTGCGGGCAATCAGCCCCAGCATTTT
cdr3_aa: CASSRSAGNQPQHF
v_call: TRBV19
clone_size: -
j_call: TRBJ1-5
d_call: -

cdr3_nt: TGTGCCAGCAGCTTGGAGGGGACACCTACCGAGCAGTACTTC
cdr3_aa: CASSLEGTPTEQYF
v_call: TRBV5-6
clone_size: -
j_call: TRBJ2-7
d_call: -

cdr3_nt: TGTGCCAGCAGCCCTAGCGGGAATCTGGGTGAGCAGTTCTTC
cdr3_aa: CASSPSGNLGEQFF
v_call: TRBV7-3
clone_size: -
j_call: TRBJ2-1
d_call: TRBD2

cdr3_nt: TGTGCCAGCGGGGCAGGGGGGAGCTCCTACGAGCAGTACTTC
cdr3_aa: CASGAGGSSYEQYF
v_call: TRBV6-5
clone_size: -
j_call: TRBJ2-7
d_call: -

cdr3_nt: TGTGCCAGCAGAGTGACTAGCACAGATACGCAGTATTTT
cdr3_aa: CASRVTSTDTQYF
v_call: TRBV12-3/TRBV12-4
clone_size: -
j_call: TRBJ2-3
d_call: -

cdr3_nt: TGTGCCACCTCCTGGGGGACAGTGGAGACCCAGTACTTC
cdr3_aa: CATSWGTVETQYF
v_call: TRBV12-3/TRBV12-4
clone_size: -
j_call: TRBJ2-5
d_call: TRBD1

cdr3_nt: TGTGCCAGTAGGGCAGACAGCAACAATCAGCCCCAGCATTTT
cdr3_aa: CASRADSNNQPQHF
v_call: TRBV19
clone_size: -
j_call: TRBJ1-5
d_call: -

cdr3_nt: TGCGCCAGCACATCCCCGGGGGGCGAGAAGACCCAGTACTTC
cdr3_aa: CASTSPGGEKTQYF
v_call: TRBV5-1
clone_size: -
j_call: TRBJ2-5
d_call: -

cdr3_nt: TGTGCCAGCAGCCCCTGGACTAGCGGGGGTTCAGATACGCAGTATTTT
cdr3_aa: CASSPWTSGGSDTQYF
v_call: TRBV11-2
clone_size: -
j_call: TRBJ2-3
d_call: TRBD2

cdr3_nt: TGTGCCAGCAGAAGCCTGGACATTTATCAGCCCCAGCATTTT
cdr3_aa: CASRSLDIYQPQHF
v_call: TRBV2
clone_size: few
j_call: TRBJ1-5
d_call: -

cdr3_nt: TGTGCCAGCAGCCCGACTAGCGGGAGGGTCGGGGAGCAGTTCTTC
cdr3_aa: CASSPTSGRVGEQFF
v_call: TRBV4-2
clone_size: -
j_call: TRBJ2-1
d_call: TRBD2

cdr3_nt: TGTGCCAGTAGTCCCCGCGGGACAGGCTCCTACGAGCAGTACTTC
cdr3_aa: CASSPRGTGSYEQYF
v_call: TRBV19
clone_size: -
j_call: TRBJ2-7
d_call: TRBD1

cdr3_nt: TGTGCCAGCAGCTTAGAAAAGCGGGAGGCCCTTAGCTCCTACAATGAGCAGTTCTTC
cdr3_aa: CASSLEKREALSSYNEQFF
v_call: TRBV11-2
clone_size: -
j_call: TRBJ2-1
d_call: TRBD2

cdr3_nt: TGTGCCAGCAGACTGGTTGAGCAGTTCTTC
cdr3_aa: CASRLVEQFF
v_call: TRBV2
clone_size: once
j_call: TRBJ2-1
d_call: -

cdr3_nt: TGTGCCAGCAGCGAGGGACAGGGAAGCACCTACGAGCAGTACTTC
cdr3_aa: CASSEGQGSTYEQYF
v_call: TRBV9
clone_size: once
j_call: TRBJ2-7
d_call: TRBD1

cdr3_nt: TGTGCCAGCAGCCCGGACAGAGAAAACATTCAGTACTTC
cdr3_aa: CASSPDRENIQYF
v_call: TRBV5-6
clone_size: -
j_call: TRBJ2-4
d_call: -

cdr3_nt: TGTGCCAGCAGCTTGGATCTCCAGCGGAACACCGGGGAGCTGTTTTTT
cdr3_aa: CASSLDLQRNTGELFF
v_call: TRBV5-4
clone_size: few
j_call: TRBJ2-2
d_call: -

cdr3_nt: TGTGCCAGCAGCACTTCCGGGACAGGGGGTTTCCAGCCCCAGCATTTT
cdr3_aa: CASSTSGTGGFQPQHF
v_call: TRBV3-1/TRBV3-2
clone_size: -
j_call: TRBJ1-5
d_call: TRBD1

cdr3_nt: TGTGCCAGCAGTAGTTCAGCAACTAATGAAAAACTGTTTTTT
cdr3_aa: CASSSSATNEKLFF
v_call: TRBV2
clone_size: few
j_call: TRBJ1-4
d_call: -

cdr3_nt: TGTGCCAGCGACGGTGGCGGTCAAGAGACCCAGTACTTC
cdr3_aa: CASDGGGQETQYF
v_call: TRBV28
clone_size: -
j_call: TRBJ2-5
d_call: -

cdr3_nt: TGTGCCTGGAGTGAGAGGGACTCCCGGGAAAAACTGTTTTTT
cdr3_aa: CAWSERDSREKLFF
v_call: TRBV30
clone_size: -
j_call: TRBJ1-4
d_call: -

cdr3_nt: TGTGCCAGCACCCCGCAGGGGGGCAGGAACACCGGGGAGCTGTTTTTT
cdr3_aa: CASTPQGGRNTGELFF
v_call: TRBV9
clone_size: -
j_call: TRBJ2-2
d_call: -

cdr3_nt: TGCGCCAGCAGCCAAGGGAGGTCGATTGGGTCTTACGGCTACACCTTC
cdr3_aa: CASSQGRSIGSYGYTF
v_call: TRBV4-3
clone_size: -
j_call: TRBJ1-2
d_call: -

cdr3_nt: TGTGCCAGCTCACAACGGGACAGGATGACAGATACGCAGTATTTT
cdr3_aa: CASSQRDRMTDTQYF
v_call: TRBV18
clone_size: -
j_call: TRBJ2-3
d_call: TRBD1

cdr3_nt: TGTGCCAGCAGTGTCAACAGGGGCGCCCACTATGGCTACACCTTC
cdr3_aa: CASSVNRGAHYGYTF
v_call: TRBV2
clone_size: few
j_call: TRBJ1-2
d_call: TRBD1

cdr3_nt: TGTGCCTGGAGTCCCCTAGGGGGGGCCTGGGGCTACACCTTC
cdr3_aa: CAWSPLGGAWGYTF
v_call: TRBV30
clone_size: -
j_call: TRBJ1-2
d_call: -

cdr3_nt: TGCGCCAGCACGCAGGGGACGAATTCTGGAAACACCATATATTTT
cdr3_aa: CASTQGTNSGNTIYF
v_call: TRBV5-1
clone_size: few
j_call: TRBJ1-3
d_call: -

cdr3_nt: TGTGCCAGCAGCGTAGTGGGCCAGACTGAAGCTTTCTTT
cdr3_aa: CASSVVGQTEAFF
v_call: TRBV9
clone_size: few
j_call: TRBJ1-1
d_call: -

cdr3_nt: TGTGCCAGTAGTATAATTAAACTAGCGGGGGCCCCTAATGAGCAGTTCTTC
cdr3_aa: CASSIIKLAGAPNEQFF
v_call: TRBV19
clone_size: -
j_call: TRBJ2-1
d_call: TRBD2

cdr3_nt: TGCGCCAGCAGCTCTACGACAGGGAACAATGAGCAGTTCTTC
cdr3_aa: CASSSTTGNNEQFF
v_call: TRBV5-1
clone_size: -
j_call: TRBJ2-1
d_call: TRBD1

cdr3_nt: TGCGCCAGCAGCTTGGCGACTAGCGGGAAAGGAGAGACCCAGTACTTC
cdr3_aa: CASSLATSGKGETQYF
v_call: TRBV5-1
clone_size: -
j_call: TRBJ2-5
d_call: TRBD2

cdr3_nt: TGTGCCAGTAGTATAACGACAGGGCCCGTTGAAGCTTTCTTT
cdr3_aa: CASSITTGPVEAFF
v_call: TRBV19
clone_size: -
j_call: TRBJ1-1
d_call: TRBD1

cdr3_nt: TGTGCCTGGAGTGAGAGCAGGGGACCCGCGGGCAAAAGGTTC
cdr3_aa: CAWSESRGPAGKRF
v_call: TRBV30
clone_size: -
j_call: TRBJ2-7
d_call: -

cdr3_nt: TGTGCCAGCAGCTACCGGGACAGGGGGGGCAATCAGCCCCAGCATTTT
cdr3_aa: CASSYRDRGGNQPQHF
v_call: TRBV5-4
clone_size: -
j_call: TRBJ1-5
d_call: TRBD1

cdr3_nt: TGTGCCAGCAGCTTAAGTGGGACAGGGAATTCACCCCTCCACTTT
cdr3_aa: CASSLSGTGNSPLHF
v_call: TRBV7-3
clone_size: -
j_call: TRBJ1-6
d_call: TRBD1

cdr3_nt: TGTGCCATCAGGGGGACAGGGACTTCGTACGAGCAGTACTTC
cdr3_aa: CAIRGTGTSYEQYF
v_call: TRBV10-3
clone_size: -
j_call: TRBJ2-7
d_call: TRBD1